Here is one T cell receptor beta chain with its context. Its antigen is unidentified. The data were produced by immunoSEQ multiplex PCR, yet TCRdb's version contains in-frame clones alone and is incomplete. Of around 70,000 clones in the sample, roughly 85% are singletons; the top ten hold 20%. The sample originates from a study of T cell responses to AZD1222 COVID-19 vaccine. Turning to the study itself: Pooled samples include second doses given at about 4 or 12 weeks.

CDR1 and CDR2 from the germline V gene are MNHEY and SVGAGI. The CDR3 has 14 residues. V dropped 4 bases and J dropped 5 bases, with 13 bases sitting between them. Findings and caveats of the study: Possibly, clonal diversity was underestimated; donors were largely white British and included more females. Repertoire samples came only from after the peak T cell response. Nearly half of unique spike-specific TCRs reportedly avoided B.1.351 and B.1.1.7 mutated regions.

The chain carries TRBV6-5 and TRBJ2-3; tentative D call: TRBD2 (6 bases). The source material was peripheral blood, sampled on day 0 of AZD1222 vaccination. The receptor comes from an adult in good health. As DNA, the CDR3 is TGTGCCAGCAGTTGGTCCCTAGCGATAGATACGCAGTATTTT. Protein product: CASSWSLAIDTQYF.